The T cell receptor beta chain under discussion was sequenced for a study of blood T cell repertoires in COVID-19. Study-wide background: Specimens from acute and convalescent COVID-19 originated in the United States, Italy and Spain.

Germline CDR1 SGHRS, CDR2 YFSETQ. Trimming at V came to 4 bases and at J to 8 bases, leaving 11 bases not matched to a gene. The CDR3 covers 15 residues. Assay: immunoSEQ multiplex PCR; the TCRdb copy retains only in-frame clones and omits some. In the table there are approximately 32,000 clones, roughly 90% of which are singletons. The source of this sequence is a man aged 60 to 75 with acute or convalescent COVID-19. The chain has TRBV5-1 and TRBJ2-1; TRBD1 matches at 8 bases. Sequenced input: peripheral blood. Written as DNA, the CDR3 is TGCGCCAGCAGCGCGGGACAGGCCAGTTTGGATGAGCAGTTCTTC. Translating gives CASSAGQASLDEQFF. Combining the CDR3 with reference TRBV5-1 and TRBJ2-1 gives the whole variable domain KAGVTQTPRYLIKTRGQQVTLSCSPISGHRSVSWYQQTPGQGLQFLFEYFSETQRNKGNFPGRFSGRQFSNSRSEMNVSTLELGDSALYLCASSAGQASLDEQFFGPGTRLTVL.